These 4 T cell receptor beta chains were sequenced from one sample in a study of CD8+CD57+ T cells in acquired aplastic anemia. Researchers used genomic DNA as the template to profile TCR beta VDJ and CDR3. TCRdb re-called the reads through MiXCR, storing one row per CDR3 protein. The sample includes approximately 65,000 distinct CDR3 sequences, around 55% of them seen just once. Sequencing was performed on sorted CD4+, CD8+, or CD8+CD57+ T cells (not recorded which) from PBMCs. These TCRs come from a human donor in good health, serving as a control.

This clonotype rates as medium-sized. The chain uses TRBV19 and TRBJ2-6, with D possibly TRBD2 on 5 matching bases. The V end was cut by 5 bases, the J end by 2 bases, with 7 bases between. The CDR3 loop spans 14 amino acids. CDR1 is LNHDA, CDR2 SQIVND, per germline (reference sequence). The CDR3 DNA sequence: TGTGCCAGTAGTCAGGAGGCTGGGGCCAACGTCCTGACTTTC. This gives the protein CASSQEAGANVLTF.

The chain has TRBV29-1 and TRBJ2-1; TRBD2 matches at 13 bases. The V gene end was trimmed by 6 bases and the J gene end by 5 bases; junction bases not matched to a gene: 7. Germline loops: CDR1 SQVTM, CDR2 ANQGSEA. CDR3 length: 15 amino acids. In nucleotides, the CDR3 is TGCAGCGTCGTGACTAGCGGGAGGCAGAACAATGAGCAGTTCTTC. Its protein product is CSVVTSGRQNNEQFF.

This clonotype was counted at least ten times. The chain is built from TRBV20-1 and TRBJ2-1; 8 nucleotides align to TRBD2. In germline, CDR1 is DFQATT, CDR2 SNEGSKA (reference sequence). Losses at the gene ends were 2 bases for V and 0 bases for J; bases not matched to a gene: 9. CDR3 length: 17 residues. CDR3 in amino acids: CSARLLSGTYSYNEQFF. In DNA, the CDR3 is TGCAGTGCTAGATTGCTTAGCGGGACCTACTCCTACAATGAGCAGTTCTTC.

This clonotype came up a few times. The genes are TRBV10-3 and TRBJ1-2, with D possibly being TRBD1 (5 bases). The CDR3 loop spans 13 amino acids. Between the trimmed V and J ends, which lost 10 bases and 4 bases, there was a span of 16 bases. Germline lookup yields CDR1 ENHRY and CDR2 SYGVKD. CDR3 sequence (DNA): TGTGCCAGCAGACCTGACAGAGGCTATGGCTACACCTTC. Its translation: CASRPDRGYGYTF.